Given below is one T cell receptor (beta chain) in context. This sample stems from a study of blood T cell repertoires in COVID-19. Study background: Whether acute or convalescent, the COVID-19 samples came from the United States, Italy and Spain. T cells, B-cell-depleted T cells, or PBMCs supplied cDNA or gDNA.

With V trimmed by 2 bases and J by 6 bases, 10 bases remained unmatched. Germline CDR1 is MDHEN and CDR2 is SYDVKM. This CDR3 is 16 amino acids long. Authors' methods: Nucleated cell counts were estimated from reference gene primer amplification. Sequencing was performed with immunoSEQ multiplex PCR; in TCRdb, only in-frame clones are kept and a portion is missing. For V, J and clone size, that table is used; D and trimming come from the DNA. Among a few hundred thousand clones listed, about four fifths were seen once. What was sequenced was peripheral blood. This receptor was identified in a woman younger than 30 with acute or convalescent COVID-19. The chain uses TRBV28 and TRBJ1-2; the match to TRBD1 covers 9 bases. CDR3 nucleotide sequence: TGTGCCAGCAGTTTACCAGGACAGGGGCCAGGGGATGGCTACACCTTC. Its protein product is CASSLPGQGPGDGYTF.